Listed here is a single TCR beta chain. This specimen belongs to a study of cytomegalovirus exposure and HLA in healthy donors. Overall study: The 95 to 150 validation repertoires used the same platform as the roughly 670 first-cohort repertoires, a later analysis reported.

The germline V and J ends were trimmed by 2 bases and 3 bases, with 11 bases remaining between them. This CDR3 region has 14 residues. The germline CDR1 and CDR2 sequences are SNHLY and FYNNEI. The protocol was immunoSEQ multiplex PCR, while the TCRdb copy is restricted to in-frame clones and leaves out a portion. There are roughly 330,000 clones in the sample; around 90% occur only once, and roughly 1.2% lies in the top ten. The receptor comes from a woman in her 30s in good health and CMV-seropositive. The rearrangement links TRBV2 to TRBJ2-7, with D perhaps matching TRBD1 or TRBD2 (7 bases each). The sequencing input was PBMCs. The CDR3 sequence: CASSESRGGYEQYF. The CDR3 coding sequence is TGTGCCAGCAGTGAAAGCAGGGGGGGCTACGAGCAGTACTTC.